This T cell receptor beta chain was recovered during a study of blood T cell repertoires in COVID-19. As for the study in general: The study drew acute and convalescent COVID-19 samples from the United States, Italy and Spain.

The length of the CDR3 is 14 residues. CDR1 is SEHNR, CDR2 FQNEAQ, per germline (reference sequence). V gave up 1 base and J gave up 4 bases, with 11 bases separating them. Original processing notes: Estimation of nucleated cell counts was performed using reference gene primer amplification. Profiled with immunoSEQ multiplex PCR; TCRdb holds only in-frame clones, not every one. Clone size and the V and J calls come from that table; the DNA yielded D and trimming. The table includes 65,000 to 80,000 clones, about nine tenths detected once. The sample taken for sequencing was peripheral blood. The chain carries TRBV7-9 and TRBJ2-7; D is unresolved. This clonotype originated in a man older than 75 in a cohort sampled during active COVID-19. The CDR3 coding sequence is TGTGCCAGCAGCTTAGGCACAGCAAGTTACGAGCAGTACTTC. This translates into CASSLGTASYEQYF.